This T cell receptor beta chain was captured by sequencing in a study of OX40 agonist ivuxolimab in advanced cancers. In the study overall: It was permissible to have had prior anti-PD-1, anti-PD-L1 or anti-CTLA-4 therapy, and around 41% had some.

This CDR3 spans 16 amino acids. The repertoire was sequenced with immunoSEQ multiplex PCR; TCRdb's copy has only in-frame clones and lacks some. This sample has fewer than 95,000 clones, with under 90% found just once. The genes are TRBV21-1 and TRBJ2-5; the D call in the table, TRBD1, was not verified against the DNA. TRBV21-1 corresponds to a pseudogene. The receptor's source is an adult with an advanced solid tumor such as melanoma, head and neck, liver or kidney cancer. Specimen: CD4+ or CD8+ T cells sorted from blood, collected in a trial of the OX40 agonist ivuxolimab. CDR3 amino acids: CASSILPDRAQETQYF. The DNA of the CDR3 is TGTGCCAGCAGCATACTCCCCGACAGGGCCCAAGAGACCCAGTACTTC.